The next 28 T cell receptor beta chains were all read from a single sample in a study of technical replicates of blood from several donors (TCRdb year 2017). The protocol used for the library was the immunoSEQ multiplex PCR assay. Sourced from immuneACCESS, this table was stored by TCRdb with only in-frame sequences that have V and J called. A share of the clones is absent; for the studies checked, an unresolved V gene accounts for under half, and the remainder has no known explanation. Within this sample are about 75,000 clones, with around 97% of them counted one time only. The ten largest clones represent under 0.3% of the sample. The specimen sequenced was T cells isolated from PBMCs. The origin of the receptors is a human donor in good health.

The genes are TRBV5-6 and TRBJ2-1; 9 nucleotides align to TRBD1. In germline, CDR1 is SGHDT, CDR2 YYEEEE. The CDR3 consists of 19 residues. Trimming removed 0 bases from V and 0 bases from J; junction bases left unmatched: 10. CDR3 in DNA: TGTGCCAGCAGCTTGGTTTACAGGGGGCTGTCTGACTCCTACAATGAGCAGTTCTTC. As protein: CASSLVYRGLSDSYNEQFF. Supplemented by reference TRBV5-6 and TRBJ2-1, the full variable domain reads DAGVTQSPTHLIKTRGQQVTLRCSPKSGHDTVSWYQQALGQGPQFIFQYYEEEERQRGNFPDRFSGHQFPNYSSELNVNALLLGDSALYLCASSLVYRGLSDSYNEQFFGPGTRLTVL.

The CDR3 loop is CASNFGTSSIGELFF. The CDR3 DNA reads as TGTGCCAGCAATTTCGGGACAAGTTCTATCGGGGAGCTGTTTTTT. This chain connects TRBV2 to TRBJ2-2; possibly TRBD1 for D (6 bases). V lost 7 bases and J lost 7, with 19 bases in between. Germline values: CDR1 SNHLY, CDR2 FYNNEI. CDR3 length equals 15 residues.

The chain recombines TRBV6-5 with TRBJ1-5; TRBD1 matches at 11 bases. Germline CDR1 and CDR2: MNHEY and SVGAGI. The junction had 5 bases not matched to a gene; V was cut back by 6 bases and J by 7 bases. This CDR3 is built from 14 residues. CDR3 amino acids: CASSPGQGVQPQHF. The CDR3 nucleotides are TGTGCCAGCAGCCCGGGACAGGGGGTCCAGCCCCAGCATTTT.

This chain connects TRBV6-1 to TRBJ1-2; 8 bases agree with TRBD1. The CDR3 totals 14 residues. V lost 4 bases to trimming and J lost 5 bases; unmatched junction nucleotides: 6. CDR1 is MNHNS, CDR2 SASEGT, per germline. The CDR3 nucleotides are TGTGCCAGCAGTGGAAGACAGGGGCTGTATGGCTACACCTTC. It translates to CASSGRQGLYGYTF.

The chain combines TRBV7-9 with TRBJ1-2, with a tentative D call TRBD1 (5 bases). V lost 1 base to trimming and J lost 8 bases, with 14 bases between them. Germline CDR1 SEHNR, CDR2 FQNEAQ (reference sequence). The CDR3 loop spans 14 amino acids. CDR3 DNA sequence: TGTGCCAGCAGCTTAGAAATGTCAGGGAAAGGCTACACCTTC. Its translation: CASSLEMSGKGYTF.

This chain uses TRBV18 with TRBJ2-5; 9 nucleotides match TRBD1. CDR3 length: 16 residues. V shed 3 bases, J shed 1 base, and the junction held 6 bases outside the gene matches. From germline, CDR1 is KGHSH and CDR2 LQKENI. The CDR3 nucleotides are TGTGCCAGCTCACCTTTAGGGACAGGGACCCAAGAGACCCAGTACTTC. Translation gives CASSPLGTGTQETQYF.

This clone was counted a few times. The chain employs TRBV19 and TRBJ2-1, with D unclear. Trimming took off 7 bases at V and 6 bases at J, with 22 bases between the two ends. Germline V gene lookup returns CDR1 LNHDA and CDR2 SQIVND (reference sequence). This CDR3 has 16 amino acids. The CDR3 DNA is TGTGCCAGTACTCCCCTTTATGCGTTTGTGTTCAATGAGCAGTTCTTC. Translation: CASTPLYAFVFNEQFF.

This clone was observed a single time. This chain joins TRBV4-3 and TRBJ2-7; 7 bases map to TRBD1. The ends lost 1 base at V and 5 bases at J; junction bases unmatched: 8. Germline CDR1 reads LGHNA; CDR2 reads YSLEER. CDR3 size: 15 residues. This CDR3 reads CASSQVVTGNDEQYF. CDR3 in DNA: TGCGCCAGCAGCCAAGTTGTGACAGGGAATGACGAGCAGTACTTC.

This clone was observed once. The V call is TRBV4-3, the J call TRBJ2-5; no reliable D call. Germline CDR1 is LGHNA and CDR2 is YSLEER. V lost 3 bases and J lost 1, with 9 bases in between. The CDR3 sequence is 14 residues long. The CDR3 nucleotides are TGCGCCAGCAGCCACGGGTCTGGCCAAGAGACCCAGTACTTC. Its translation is CASSHGSGQETQYF.

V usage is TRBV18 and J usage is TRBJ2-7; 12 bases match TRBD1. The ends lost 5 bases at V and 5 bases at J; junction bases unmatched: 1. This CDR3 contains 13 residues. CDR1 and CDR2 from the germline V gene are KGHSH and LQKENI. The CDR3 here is CASSGTGGDEQYF. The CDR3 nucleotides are TGTGCCAGCTCAGGGACAGGGGGCGACGAGCAGTACTTC.

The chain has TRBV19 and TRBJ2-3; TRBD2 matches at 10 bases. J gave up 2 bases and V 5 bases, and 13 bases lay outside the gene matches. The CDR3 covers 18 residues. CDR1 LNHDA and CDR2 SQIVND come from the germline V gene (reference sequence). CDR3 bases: TGTGCCAGTAGTCTATCCCCTGCTAGCGGGAGCACCACAGATACGCAGTATTTT. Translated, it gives CASSLSPASGSTTDTQYF.

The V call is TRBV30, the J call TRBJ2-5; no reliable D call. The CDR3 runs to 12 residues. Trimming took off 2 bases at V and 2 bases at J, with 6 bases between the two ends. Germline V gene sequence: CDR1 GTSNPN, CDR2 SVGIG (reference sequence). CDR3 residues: CAWSTTQETQYF. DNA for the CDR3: TGTGCCTGGAGTACTACTCAAGAGACCCAGTACTTC.

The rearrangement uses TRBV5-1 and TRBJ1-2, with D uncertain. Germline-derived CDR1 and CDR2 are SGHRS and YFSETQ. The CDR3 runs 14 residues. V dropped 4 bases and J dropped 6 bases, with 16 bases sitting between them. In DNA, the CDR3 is TGCGCCAGCAGCCTCCGATCAGTCGTCGATGGCTACACCTTC. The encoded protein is CASSLRSVVDGYTF.

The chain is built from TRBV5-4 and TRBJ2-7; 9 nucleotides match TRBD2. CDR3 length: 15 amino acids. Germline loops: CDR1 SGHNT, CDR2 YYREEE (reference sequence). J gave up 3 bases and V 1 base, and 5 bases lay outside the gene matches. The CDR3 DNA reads TGTGCCAGCAGCTTGTCTAGCGGGGAGGGCTACGAGCAGTACTTC. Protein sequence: CASSLSSGEGYEQYF.

Here the CDR3 DNA reads TGTGCCAGTAGTACTGAGGGTAGCGGGAACCCGTACACAGATACGCAGTATTTT. This encodes CASSTEGSGNPYTDTQYF. The rearrangement links TRBV19 to TRBJ2-3; 8 bases are shared with TRBD2. Germline CDR1 and CDR2: LNHDA and SQIVND (reference sequence). Trimming took 4 bases from V and 2 from J; bases not matched to a gene: 14. The CDR3 spans 18 residues.

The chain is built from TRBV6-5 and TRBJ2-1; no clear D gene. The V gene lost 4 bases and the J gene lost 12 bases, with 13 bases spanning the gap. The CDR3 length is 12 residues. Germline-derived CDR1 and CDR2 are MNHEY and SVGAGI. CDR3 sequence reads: CASSSPPTGQFF. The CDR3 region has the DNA TGTGCCAGCAGTTCCCCTCCTACTGGGCAGTTCTTC.

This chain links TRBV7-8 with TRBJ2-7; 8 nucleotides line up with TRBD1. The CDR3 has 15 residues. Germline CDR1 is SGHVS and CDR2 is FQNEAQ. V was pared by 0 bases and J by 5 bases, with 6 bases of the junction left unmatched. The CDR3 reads CASSLARTGSHEQYF. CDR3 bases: TGTGCCAGCAGCTTAGCCCGGACAGGGAGCCACGAGCAGTACTTC. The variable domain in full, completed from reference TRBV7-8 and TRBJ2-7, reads GAGVSQSPRYKVAKRGQDVALRCDPISGHVSLFWYQQALGQGPEFLTYFQNEAQLDKSGLPSDRFFAERPEGSVSTLKIQRTQQEDSAVYLCASSLARTGSHEQYFGPGTRLTVT.

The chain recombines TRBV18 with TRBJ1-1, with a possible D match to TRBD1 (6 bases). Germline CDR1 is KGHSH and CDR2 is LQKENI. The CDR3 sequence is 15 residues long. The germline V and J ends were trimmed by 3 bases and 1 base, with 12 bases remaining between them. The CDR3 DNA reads TGTGCCAGCTCACCGGAAACAGGGCCGAACACTGAAGCTTTCTTT. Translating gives CASSPETGPNTEAFF.

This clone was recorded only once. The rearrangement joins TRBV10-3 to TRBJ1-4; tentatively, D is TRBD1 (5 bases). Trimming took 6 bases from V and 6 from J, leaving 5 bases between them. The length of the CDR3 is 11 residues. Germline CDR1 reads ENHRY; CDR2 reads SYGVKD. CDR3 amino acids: CAIRTDEKLFF. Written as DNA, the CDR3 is TGTGCCATCAGGACAGATGAAAAACTGTTTTTT.

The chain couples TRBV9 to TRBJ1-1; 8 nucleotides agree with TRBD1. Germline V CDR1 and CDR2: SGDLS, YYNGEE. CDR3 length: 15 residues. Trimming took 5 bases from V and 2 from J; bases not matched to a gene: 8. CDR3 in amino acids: CASSVAGQGNTEAFF. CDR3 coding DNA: TGTGCCAGCAGTGTTGCCGGACAGGGAAACACTGAAGCTTTCTTT.

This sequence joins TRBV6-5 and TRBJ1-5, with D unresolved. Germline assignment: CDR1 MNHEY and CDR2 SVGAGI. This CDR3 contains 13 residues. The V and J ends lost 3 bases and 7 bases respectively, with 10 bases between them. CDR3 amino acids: CASSYGVQQPQHF. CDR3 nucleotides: TGTGCCAGCAGTTATGGAGTGCAACAGCCCCAGCATTTT.

This CDR3 is CASSLRDSFNYGYTF. Here the CDR3 DNA reads TGTGCCAGCAGCCTACGGGACAGCTTTAACTATGGCTACACCTTC. The chain links TRBV9 to TRBJ1-2; 7 bases agree with TRBD1. V gave up 4 bases and J gave up 1 base; unmatched junction bases: 7. The CDR3 is 15 residues long. CDR1 is SGDLS and CDR2 is YYNGEE in the germline V gene. The whole variable domain, filled in from reference TRBV9 and TRBJ1-2, reads DSGVTQTPKHLITATGQRVTLRCSPRSGDLSVYWYQQSLDQGLQFLIQYYNGEERAKGNILERFSAQQFPDLHSELNLSSLELGDSALYFCASSLRDSFNYGYTFGSGTRLTVV.

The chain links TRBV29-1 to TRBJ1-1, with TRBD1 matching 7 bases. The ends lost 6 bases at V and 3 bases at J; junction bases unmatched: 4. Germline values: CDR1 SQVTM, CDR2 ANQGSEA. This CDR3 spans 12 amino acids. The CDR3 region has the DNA TGCAGCGTCTACAGGGGATACACTGAAGCTTTCTTT. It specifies CSVYRGYTEAFF.

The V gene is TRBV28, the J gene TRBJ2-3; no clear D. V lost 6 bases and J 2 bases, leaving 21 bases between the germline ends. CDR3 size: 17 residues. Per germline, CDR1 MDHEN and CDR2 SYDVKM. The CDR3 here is CASSVNTAQEVTDTQYF. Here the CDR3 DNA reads TGTGCCAGCAGCGTAAACACGGCCCAAGAGGTCACAGATACGCAGTATTTT. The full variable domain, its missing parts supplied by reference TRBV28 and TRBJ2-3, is DVKVTQSSRYLVKRTGEKVFLECVQDMDHENMFWYRQDPGLGLRLIYFSYDVKMKEKGDIPEGYSVSREKKERFSLILESASTNQTSMYLCASSVNTAQEVTDTQYFGPGTRLTVL.

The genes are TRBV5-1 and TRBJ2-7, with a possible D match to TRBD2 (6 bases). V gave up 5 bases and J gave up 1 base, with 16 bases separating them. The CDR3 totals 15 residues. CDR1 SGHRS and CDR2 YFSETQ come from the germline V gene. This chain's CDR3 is CASRMYLAISYEQYF. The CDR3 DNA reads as TGCGCCAGCAGGATGTACCTAGCGATATCCTACGAGCAGTACTTC.

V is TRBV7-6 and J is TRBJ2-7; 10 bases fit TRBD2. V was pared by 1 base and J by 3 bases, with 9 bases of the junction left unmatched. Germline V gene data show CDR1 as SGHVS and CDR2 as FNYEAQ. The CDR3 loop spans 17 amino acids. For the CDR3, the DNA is TGTGCCAGCAGCTTAGGGACTAGCGGAGAGCCTGACTACGAGCAGTACTTC. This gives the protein CASSLGTSGEPDYEQYF.

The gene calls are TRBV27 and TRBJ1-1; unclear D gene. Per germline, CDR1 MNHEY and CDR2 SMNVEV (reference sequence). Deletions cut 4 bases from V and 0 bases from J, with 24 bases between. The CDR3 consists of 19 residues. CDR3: CASSSKSPARPYMNTEAFF. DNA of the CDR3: TGTGCCAGCAGTTCTAAATCCCCCGCCAGGCCATACATGAACACTGAAGCTTTCTTT.

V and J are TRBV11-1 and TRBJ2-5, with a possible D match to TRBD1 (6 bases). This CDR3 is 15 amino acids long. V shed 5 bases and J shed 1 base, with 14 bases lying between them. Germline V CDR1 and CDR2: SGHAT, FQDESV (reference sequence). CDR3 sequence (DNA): TGTGCCAGCAGCCCGATAGGACAGACCCAAGAGACCCAGTACTTC. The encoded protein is CASSPIGQTQETQYF.